This T cell receptor (beta chain) emerged from a study of cytomegalovirus exposure and HLA in healthy donors. The study's findings and limits: Researchers reported in a later analysis that common viral pathogens appeared linked to several top clusters. A prior analysis recorded that most TCR beta V segments were productive about 87% or about 30% of the time. A later analysis reportedly identified an Asian-associated ancestry cluster as carrying fewer N-insertions than the approximately 670-donor mean.

About this clone itself: Its antigen remains unidentified.

60 Vbeta and 13 Jbeta primers were used in PCR. Clones were sequenced by immunoSEQ multiplex PCR, and TCRdb holds only the in-frame ones, with some missing. The repertoire holds around 78,000 clones, 72% seen once, with 11% in the top ten. The germline CDR1 and CDR2 sequences are SGHVS and FNYEAQ. V shed 3 bases, J shed 7 bases, and the junction held 10 bases outside the gene matches. CDR3 size: 16 residues. The V call is TRBV7-6, the J call TRBJ1-4; 8 bases fit TRBD1. The sequence derives from a woman aged 35 to 49 in good health and CMV-seropositive. Input material: PBMCs. The CDR3 nucleotides read TGTGCCAGCAGCTTTTTCGACAGGGGAGGGGGTGAAAAACTGTTTTTT. Translation gives CASSFFDRGGGEKLFF.